The T cell receptor (beta chain) under discussion was sequenced for a study of beta chain features in type 1 diabetes. Whole-study results and caveats: Whether TCRB rearrangement is influenced by HLA type went unresolved here. Within each of all four CD4+ subsets, Type 1 diabetes patients had TCRB CDR3s that were moderately but significantly shorter.

The ends lost 4 bases at V and 3 bases at J; junction bases unmatched: 10. The CDR3 sequence is 16 residues long. Germline lookup yields CDR1 MNHNS and CDR2 SASEGT. Worth noting for this clone: Its antigen remains unknown.

Every isolated RNA sample was fully reverse transcribed, so sequencing captured expressed TCRB transcripts. Profiled with immunoSEQ multiplex PCR; TCRdb holds only in-frame clones, not every one. This sample has roughly 300,000 clones, with approximately 8% found just once. CD4+ naive, central memory, regulatory and stem cell-like memory subsets were isolated by sorting on CD45RO/CCR7/CD25/CD127/CD95/CD27. The purity of all sorted populations exceeded 98%. The TCR was taken from a woman in her late teens or twenties in good health. The sample comprised central memory CD4+ T cells from blood. The chain uses TRBV6-1 and TRBJ2-3, with 7 bases lining up with TRBD1. Written as DNA, the CDR3 is TGTGCCAGCAGTGCGACAGGGTGGTCTCGTACAGATACGCAGTATTTT. Residues: CASSATGWSRTDTQYF.